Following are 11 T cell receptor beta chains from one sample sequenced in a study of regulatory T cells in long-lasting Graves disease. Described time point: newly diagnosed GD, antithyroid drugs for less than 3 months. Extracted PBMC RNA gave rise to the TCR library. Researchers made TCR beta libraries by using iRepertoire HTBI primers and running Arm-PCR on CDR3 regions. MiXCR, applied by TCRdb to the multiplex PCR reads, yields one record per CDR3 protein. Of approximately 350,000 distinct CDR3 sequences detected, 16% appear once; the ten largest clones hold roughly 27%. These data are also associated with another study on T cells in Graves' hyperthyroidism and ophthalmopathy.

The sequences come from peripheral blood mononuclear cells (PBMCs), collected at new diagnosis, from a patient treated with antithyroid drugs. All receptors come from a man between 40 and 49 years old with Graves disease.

The CDR3 reads CASSHSTAGEKLFF. CDR3 in DNA: TGTGCCAGCAGTCACAGCACGGCGGGTGAAAAACTGTTTTTT. The rearrangement joins TRBV6-1 to TRBJ1-4; D unresolved. V was shortened by 5 bases and J by 7 bases, with 14 bases between the two germline ends. CDR1 is MNHNS and CDR2 is SASEGT in the germline V gene. This CDR3 is built from 14 residues.

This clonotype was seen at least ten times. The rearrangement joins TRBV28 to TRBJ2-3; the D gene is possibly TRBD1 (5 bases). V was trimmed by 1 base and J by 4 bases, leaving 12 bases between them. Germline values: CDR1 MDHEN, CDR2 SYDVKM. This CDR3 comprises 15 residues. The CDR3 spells CASSLSPRVADTQYF. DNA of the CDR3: TGTGCCAGCAGTTTATCCCCCAGGGTCGCAGATACGCAGTATTTT. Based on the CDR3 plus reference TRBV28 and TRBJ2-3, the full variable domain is DVKVTQSSRYLVKRTGEKVFLECVQDMDHENMFWYRQDPGLGLRLIYFSYDVKMKEKGDIPEGYSVSREKKERFSLILESASTNQTSMYLCASSLSPRVADTQYFGPGTRLTVL.

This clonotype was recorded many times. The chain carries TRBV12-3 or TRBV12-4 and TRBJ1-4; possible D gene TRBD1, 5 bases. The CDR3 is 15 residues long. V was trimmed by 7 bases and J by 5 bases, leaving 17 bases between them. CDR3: CASMKGVGGNEKLFF. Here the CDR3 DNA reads TGTGCCAGCATGAAAGGGGTCGGAGGGAATGAAAAACTGTTTTTT.

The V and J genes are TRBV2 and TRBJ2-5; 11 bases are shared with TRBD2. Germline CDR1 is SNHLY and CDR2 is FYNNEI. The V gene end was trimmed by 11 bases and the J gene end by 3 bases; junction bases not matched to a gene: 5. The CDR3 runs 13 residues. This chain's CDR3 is CAVPLAGEETQYF. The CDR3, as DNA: TGTGCCGTACCACTAGCGGGAGAAGAGACCCAGTACTTC.

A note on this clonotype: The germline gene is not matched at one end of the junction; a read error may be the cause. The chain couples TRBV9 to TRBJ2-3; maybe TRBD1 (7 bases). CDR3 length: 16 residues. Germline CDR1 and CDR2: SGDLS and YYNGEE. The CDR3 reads CASTRSVRGDTDRQYF. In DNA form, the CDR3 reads TGTGCCAGCACCCGTTCTGTCAGGGGGGATACAGATAGGCAGTATTTT.

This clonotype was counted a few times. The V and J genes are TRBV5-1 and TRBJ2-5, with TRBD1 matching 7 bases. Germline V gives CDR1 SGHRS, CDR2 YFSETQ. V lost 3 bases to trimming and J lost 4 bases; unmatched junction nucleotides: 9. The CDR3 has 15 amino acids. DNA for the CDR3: TGCGCCAGCAGCTGGGGTCAGGGGGTTGTAGAGACCCAGTACTTC. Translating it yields CASSWGQGVVETQYF.

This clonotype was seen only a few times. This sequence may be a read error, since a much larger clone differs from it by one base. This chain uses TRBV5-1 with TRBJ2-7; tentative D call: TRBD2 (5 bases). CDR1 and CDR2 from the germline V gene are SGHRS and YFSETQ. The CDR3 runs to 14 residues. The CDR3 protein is CASSSRGFVYEQYF. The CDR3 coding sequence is TGTGCCAGCAGCTCAAGAGGGTTTGTGTACGAGCAGTACTTC.

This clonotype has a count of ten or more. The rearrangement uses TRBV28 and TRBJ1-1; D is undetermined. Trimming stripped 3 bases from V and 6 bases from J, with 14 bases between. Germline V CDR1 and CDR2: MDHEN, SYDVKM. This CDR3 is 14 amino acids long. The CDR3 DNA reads TGTGCCAGCAGTTTGAGTAATTGGGGTTCTGAAGCTTTCTTT. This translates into CASSLSNWGSEAFF.

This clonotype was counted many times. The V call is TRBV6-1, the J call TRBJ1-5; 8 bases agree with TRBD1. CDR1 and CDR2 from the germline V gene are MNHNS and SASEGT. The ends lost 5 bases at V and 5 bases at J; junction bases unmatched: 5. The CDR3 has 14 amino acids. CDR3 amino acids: CASSPGQDYQPQHF. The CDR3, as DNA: TGTGCCAGCAGTCCGGGACAGGATTATCAGCCCCAGCATTTT.

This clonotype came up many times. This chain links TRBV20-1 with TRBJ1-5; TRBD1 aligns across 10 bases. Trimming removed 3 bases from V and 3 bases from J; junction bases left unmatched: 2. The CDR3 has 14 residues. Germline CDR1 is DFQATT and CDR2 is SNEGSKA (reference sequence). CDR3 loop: CSARTGGDNQPQHF. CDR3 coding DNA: TGCAGTGCTAGGACAGGGGGCGACAATCAGCCCCAGCATTTT.

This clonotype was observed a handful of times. The CDR3 spells CASSFSPGELFF. The CDR3 nucleotides read TGTGCCAGCAGTTTTAGCCCCGGGGAGCTGTTTTTT. The chain uses TRBV28 and TRBJ2-2; D is unclear. The V and J ends lost 3 bases and 6 bases respectively, with 5 bases between them. The CDR3 is 12 residues long. From germline, CDR1 is MDHEN and CDR2 SYDVKM. The full variable domain, completed using reference TRBV28 and TRBJ2-2, is DVKVTQSSRYLVKRTGEKVFLECVQDMDHENMFWYRQDPGLGLRLIYFSYDVKMKEKGDIPEGYSVSREKKERFSLILESASTNQTSMYLCASSFSPGELFFGEGSRLTVL.